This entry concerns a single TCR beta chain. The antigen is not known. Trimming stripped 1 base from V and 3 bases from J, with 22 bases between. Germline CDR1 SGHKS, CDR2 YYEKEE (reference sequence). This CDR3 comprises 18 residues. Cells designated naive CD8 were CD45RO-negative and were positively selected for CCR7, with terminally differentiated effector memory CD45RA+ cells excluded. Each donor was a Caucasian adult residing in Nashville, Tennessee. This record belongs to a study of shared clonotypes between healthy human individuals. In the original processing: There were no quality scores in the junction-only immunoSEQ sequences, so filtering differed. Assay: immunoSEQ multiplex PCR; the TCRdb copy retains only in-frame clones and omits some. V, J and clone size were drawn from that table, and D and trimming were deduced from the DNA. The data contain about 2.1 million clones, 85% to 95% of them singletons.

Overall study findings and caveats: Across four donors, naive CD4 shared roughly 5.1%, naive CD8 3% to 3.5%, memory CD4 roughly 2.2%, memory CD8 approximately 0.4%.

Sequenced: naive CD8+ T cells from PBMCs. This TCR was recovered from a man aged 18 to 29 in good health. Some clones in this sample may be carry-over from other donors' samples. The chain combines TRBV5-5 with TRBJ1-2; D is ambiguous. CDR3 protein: CASSLSGITSVWDYGYTF. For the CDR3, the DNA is TGTGCCAGCAGCTTGTCAGGTATTACGTCGGTTTGGGACTATGGCTACACCTTC.